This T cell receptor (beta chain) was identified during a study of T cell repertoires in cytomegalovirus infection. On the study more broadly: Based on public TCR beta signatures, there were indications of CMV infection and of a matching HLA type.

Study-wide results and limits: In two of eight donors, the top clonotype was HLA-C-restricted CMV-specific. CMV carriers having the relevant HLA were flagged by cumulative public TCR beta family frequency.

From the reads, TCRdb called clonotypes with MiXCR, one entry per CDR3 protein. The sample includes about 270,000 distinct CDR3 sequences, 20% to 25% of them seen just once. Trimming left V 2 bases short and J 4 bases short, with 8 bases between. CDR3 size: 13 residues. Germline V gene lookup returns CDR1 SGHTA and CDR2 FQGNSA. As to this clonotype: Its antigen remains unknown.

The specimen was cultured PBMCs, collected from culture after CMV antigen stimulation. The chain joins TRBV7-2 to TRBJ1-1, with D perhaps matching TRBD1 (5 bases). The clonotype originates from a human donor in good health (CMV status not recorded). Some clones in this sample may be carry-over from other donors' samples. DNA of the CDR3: TGTGCCAGCAGCTTAATGGGGGGCACTGAAGCTTTCTTT. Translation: CASSLMGGTEAFF.